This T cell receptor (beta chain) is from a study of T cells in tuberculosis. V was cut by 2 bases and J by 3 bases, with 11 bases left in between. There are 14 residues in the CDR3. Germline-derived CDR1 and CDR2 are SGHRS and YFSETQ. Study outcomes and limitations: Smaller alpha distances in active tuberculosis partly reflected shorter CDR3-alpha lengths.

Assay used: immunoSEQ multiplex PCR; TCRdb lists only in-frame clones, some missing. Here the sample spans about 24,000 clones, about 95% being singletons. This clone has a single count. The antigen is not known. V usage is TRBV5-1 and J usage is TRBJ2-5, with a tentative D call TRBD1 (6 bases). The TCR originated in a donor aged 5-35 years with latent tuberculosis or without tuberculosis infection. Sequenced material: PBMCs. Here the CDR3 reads CASSFGTTKETQYF. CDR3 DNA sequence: TGCGCCAGCAGCTTTGGGACAACCAAAGAGACCCAGTACTTC.